This T cell receptor (beta chain) is from a study of identifying expanded T cells in peripheral blood. This CDR3 is built from 16 residues. Germline V CDR1 and CDR2: MDHEN, SYDVKM. V was pared by 0 bases and J by 1 base, with 3 bases of the junction left unmatched. Sequenced by immunoSEQ multiplex PCR; TCRdb stores in-frame clones only, minus some. The data hold some 75,000 clones, with under 90% observed a single time. About this clone itself: What it binds is not known.

Broader study findings: Differentially abundant clones: 1 to 1.5 between replicates, approximately 15 at about 13 days, 19 to 20 at four. Across healthy donors, higher total template counts meant significantly greater roughly two-week count variance.

During the collection period, no donor immune events like infections were recorded. The chain uses TRBV28 and TRBJ1-1, with 9 nucleotides matching TRBD1. Sequenced material: blood. The clonotype comes from a person between 18 and 75 years old in good health. The CDR3 loop reads CASSLWDRGENTEAFF. The CDR3 nucleotides read TGTGCCAGCAGTTTATGGGACAGGGGCGAGAACACTGAAGCTTTCTTT.